A selection of T cell receptor beta chains follows, all from one sample in a study of T-cell reconstitution after alpha-beta-depleted transplantation in children. TCRdb processed the PCR reads anew with MiXCR; each CDR3 protein has one entry. The sample lists 500,000 to 750,000 distinct CDR3 sequences; 25% to 30% were seen once. The source was PBMCs, collected before TCRalphabeta/CD19-depleted stem cell transplant. The receptors here all came from a boy in the first two years of life with Wiskott-Aldrich syndrome, due to receive a stem cell transplant. Each CDR3 is given with its conserved first and last residue. The order of the fields is D gene, V gene, J gene, clone size, CDR3 DNA, CDR3 protein. D genes are given only for firm matches. Not every row has a clone size; where given, it reads once, few, many or a size class.

>TRBD2|TRBV20-1|TRBJ2-7|.
TGCAGTGGGATCGGGACTAGCGGGGGTTACGAGCAGTACTTC
CSGIGTSGGYEQYF
>TRBD2|TRBV6-5|TRBJ2-3|.
TGTGCCAGCAGTTACTCTAGCGGGAGGGCCCTCAGGGATACGCAGTATTTT
CASSYSSGRALRDTQYF
>.|TRBV12-3/TRBV12-4|TRBJ2-2|.
TGTGCCAGCAGTCTCCCTATTGCCGGGGAGCTGTTTTTT
CASSLPIAGELFF
>.|TRBV5-5|TRBJ2-7|few
TGTGCCAGCAGCTCCTGGGGAGCCACCTACGAGCAGTACTTC
CASSSWGATYEQYF
>TRBD2|TRBV12-3/TRBV12-4|TRBJ2-1|few
TGTGCCAGCAGTCTCCCGGGACTAGGACGGGACAATGAGCAGTTCTTC
CASSLPGLGRDNEQFF
>TRBD1|TRBV6-1|TRBJ2-2|few
TGTGCCAGCAGTGAACGGACAGGGGGCTTCACCGGGGAGCTGTTTTTT
CASSERTGGFTGELFF
>TRBD2|TRBV29-1|TRBJ2-1|.
TGCAGCGGACAGAGGGGAGCGGGAGTGGGCAATGAGCAGTTCTTC
CSGQRGAGVGNEQFF
>.|TRBV5-1|TRBJ2-5|.
TGCGCCAGCAGCTTGCAGGGGTTCGAGGAGACCCAGTACTTC
CASSLQGFEETQYF
>TRBD1|TRBV7-9|TRBJ1-1|.
TGTGCCAGCACCCGAAGGCCTTCAGGGGGTGAAGCTTTCTTT
CASTRRPSGGEAFF
>TRBD1|TRBV20-1|TRBJ2-3|few
TGCAGTGCTAGAGGTGCCGTCAGGACAGGGGCTGCCACGGATACGCAGTATTTT
CSARGAVRTGAATDTQYF
>.|TRBV30|TRBJ1-1|.
TGTGCCTGGAAGAGTCAGAACACTGAAGCTTTCTTT
CAWKSQNTEAFF
>.|TRBV28|TRBJ2-7|.
TGTGCCTCTCAGGGGAAGAGCTCCTACGAGCAGTACTTC
CASQGKSSYEQYF
>.|TRBV10-3|TRBJ1-1|few
TGTGCCATCAGTGACAGGGGCAAGATGAACACTGAAGCTTTCTTT
CAISDRGKMNTEAFF
>TRBD2|TRBV20-1|TRBJ2-3|few
TGCAGTGCTAGAGCAATGGCTAGCGGAGACACAGATACGCAGTATTTT
CSARAMASGDTDTQYF
>.|TRBV29-1|TRBJ2-5|.
TGCAGCAGCTTGGGGGATGGAGAGACCCAGTACTTC
CSSLGDGETQYF
>.|TRBV27|TRBJ2-6|few
TGTGCCAGCAGTTTCAGGGAGAGAACTGGGGCCAACGTCCTGACTTTC
CASSFRERTGANVLTF
>TRBD2|TRBV5-1|TRBJ2-3|.
TGCGCCAGCGCTTCAAGCGGGAGAGGAACAGATACGCAGTATTTT
CASASSGRGTDTQYF
>TRBD2|TRBV27|TRBJ2-5|.
TGTGCCAGCAGTTTACTGGCGGGAGCCGTCCTCGAGACCCAGTACTTC
CASSLLAGAVLETQYF
>TRBD2|TRBV5-1|TRBJ2-1|few
TGCGCCAGCAGCTTCCCCGCGGGAGCCTTAGCCTACAATGAGCAGTTC
CASSFPAGALAYNEQF
>TRBD1|TRBV5-1|TRBJ2-7|few
TGCGCCAGCAGCCACCGGGACAGGTACTACGAGCAGTACTTC
CASSHRDRYYEQYF
>TRBD2|TRBV7-2|TRBJ2-1|.
TGTGCCAGCAGCTTGACTAGCGGGAGGGGAAACAATGAGCAGTTCTTC
CASSLTSGRGNNEQFF
>.|TRBV5-6|TRBJ1-3|.
TGTGCCAGCAGCTTGATGGCGGCCTCTGGAAACACCATATATTTT
CASSLMAASGNTIYF
>.|TRBV5-1|TRBJ1-1|few
TGCGCCAGCAGCTTGGGTATTGACGGTGAAGCTTTCTTT
CASSLGIDGEAFF
>TRBD2|TRBV11-1|TRBJ2-7|.
TGTGCCAGCAGCTTAGGGGGACTAGCGGGAGATGGGGCCTACGAGCAGTACTTC
CASSLGGLAGDGAYEQYF
>TRBD2|TRBV29-1|TRBJ2-1|.
TGCAGCGTTGAGAGGGGACTAGCGGGATTGAAGATCTTC
CSVERGLAGLKIF
>TRBD2|TRBV20-1|TRBJ2-1|few
TGCAGTGCTACCACTAGCGGGAGATACAATGAGCAGTTCTTC
CSATTSGRYNEQFF
>.|TRBV12-3/TRBV12-4|TRBJ1-4|.
TGTGCCAGCAGCCGGACAGATGAAAAACTGTTTTTT
CASSRTDEKLFF
>TRBD1|TRBV6-5|TRBJ1-1|few
TGTGCCAGCACCGGGGACAGGGGGCCCTGGACTGAAGCTTTCTTT
CASTGDRGPWTEAFF
>.|TRBV5-1|TRBJ2-2|once
TGCGCCAGCAGCCCCCTCGGGAGCGTGGGAACCGGGGAGCTGTTTTTT
CASSPLGSVGTGELFF
>.|TRBV5-1|TRBJ2-2|few
TGCGCCAGCAGCTTGACTATCGGGGAGCTGTTTTTT
CASSLTIGELFF
>.|TRBV19|TRBJ1-1|few
TGTGCCAGTACCTTAGCAGGGCTCACTGAAGCTTTCTTT
CASTLAGLTEAFF
>.|TRBV12-3/TRBV12-4|TRBJ2-2|few
TGTGCCAGCAGTTTAGTGGAGGCGCTGAACACCGGGGAGCTGTTTTTT
CASSLVEALNTGELFF
>.|TRBV29-1|TRBJ2-1|.
TGCAGCGTTGCCATATGGTCGGATTACAATGAGCAGTTCTTC
CSVAIWSDYNEQFF
>TRBD1|TRBV7-2|TRBJ1-6|.
TGTGCCAGCAGCTTAGAAGGGGGCGGAAGATATTCACCCCTCCACTTT
CASSLEGGGRYSPLHF
>.|TRBV7-9|TRBJ1-5|.
TGTGCCAGCAGCGCAGTAAATCAGCCCCAGCATTTT
CASSAVNQPQHF
>.|TRBV14|TRBJ2-3|.
TGTGCCAGCAGCCAACGAGTCAGGGATACGCAGTATTTT
CASSQRVRDTQYF
>.|TRBV20-1|TRBJ1-5|.
TGCAGTGCTAGAGGCCGGTGGGGGGGCGACGGTCAGCCCCAGCATTTT
CSARGRWGGDGQPQHF
>TRBD1|TRBV5-1|TRBJ2-1|few
TGCGCCAGCAGCTTGGTAGCAGGGGGAAGCTCCTACAATGAGCAGTTCTTC
CASSLVAGGSSYNEQFF
>TRBD1|TRBV7-9|TRBJ2-3|few
TGTGCCAGCAGCTCGCACTCGGACAGGGTGGGCACAGATACGCAGTATTTT
CASSSHSDRVGTDTQYF
>.|TRBV20-1|TRBJ1-3|.
TGCAGTGCTAGTGCGACTCGGAGCTCTGGAAACACCATATATTTT
CSASATRSSGNTIYF
>.|TRBV30|TRBJ2-2|.
TGTGCCGGGGCGAGTCGGGCCGGGGAGCTGTTTTTT
CAGASRAGELFF